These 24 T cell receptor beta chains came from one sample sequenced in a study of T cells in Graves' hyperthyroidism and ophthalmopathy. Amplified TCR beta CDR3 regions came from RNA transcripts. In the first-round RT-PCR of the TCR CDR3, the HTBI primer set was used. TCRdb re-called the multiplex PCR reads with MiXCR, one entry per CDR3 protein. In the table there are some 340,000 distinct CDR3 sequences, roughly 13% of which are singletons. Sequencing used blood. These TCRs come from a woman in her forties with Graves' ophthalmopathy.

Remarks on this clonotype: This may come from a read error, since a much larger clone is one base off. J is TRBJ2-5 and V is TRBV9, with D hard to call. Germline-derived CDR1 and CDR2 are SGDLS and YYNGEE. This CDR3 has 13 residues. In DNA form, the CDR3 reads TGTGCCAGCGGCGTATCGGGCGGTGAGACCCAGTACTTC. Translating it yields CASGVSGGETQYF.

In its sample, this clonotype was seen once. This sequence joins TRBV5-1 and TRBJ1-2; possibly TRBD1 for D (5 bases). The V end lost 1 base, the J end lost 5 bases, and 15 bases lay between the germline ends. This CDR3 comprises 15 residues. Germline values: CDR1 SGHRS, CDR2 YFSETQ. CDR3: CASSLLQGSKYGYTF. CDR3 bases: TGCGCCAGCAGCTTGCTTCAGGGATCGAAATATGGCTACACCTTC. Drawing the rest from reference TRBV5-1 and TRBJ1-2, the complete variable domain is KAGVTQTPRYLIKTRGQQVTLSCSPISGHRSVSWYQQTPGQGLQFLFEYFSETQRNKGNFPGRFSGRQFSNSRSEMNVSTLELGDSALYLCASSLLQGSKYGYTFGSGTRLTVV.

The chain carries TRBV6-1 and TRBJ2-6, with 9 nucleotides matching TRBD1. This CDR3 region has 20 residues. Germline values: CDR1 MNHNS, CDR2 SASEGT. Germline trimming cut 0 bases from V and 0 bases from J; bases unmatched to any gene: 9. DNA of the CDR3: TGTGCCAGCAGTGAAGCGGGTTGGGGACAGGGAAGCTCTGGGGCCAACGTCCTGACTTTC. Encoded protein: CASSEAGWGQGSSGANVLTF.

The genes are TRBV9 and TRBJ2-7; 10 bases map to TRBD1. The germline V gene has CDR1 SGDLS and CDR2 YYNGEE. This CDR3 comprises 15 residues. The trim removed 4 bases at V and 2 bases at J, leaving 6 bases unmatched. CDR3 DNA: TGTGCCAGCAGCCAAGGGACAGGGGTGGCCTACGAGCAGTACTTC. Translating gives CASSQGTGVAYEQYF.

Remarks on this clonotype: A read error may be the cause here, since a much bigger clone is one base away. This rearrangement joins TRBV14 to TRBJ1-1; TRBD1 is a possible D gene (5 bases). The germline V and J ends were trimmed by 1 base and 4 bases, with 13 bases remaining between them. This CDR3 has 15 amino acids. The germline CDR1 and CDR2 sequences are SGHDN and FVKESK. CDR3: CASSQVFLGPTEAFF. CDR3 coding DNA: TGTGCCAGCAGCCAAGTGTTTCTGGGGCCCACTGAAGCTTTCTTT.

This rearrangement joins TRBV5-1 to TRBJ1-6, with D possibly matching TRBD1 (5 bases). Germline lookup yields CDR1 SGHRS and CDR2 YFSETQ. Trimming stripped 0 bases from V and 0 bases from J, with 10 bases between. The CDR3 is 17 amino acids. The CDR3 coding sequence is TGCGCCAGCAGCTTGGTAGGACAAAGCTCCTATAATTCACCCCTCCACTTT. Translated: CASSLVGQSSYNSPLHF.

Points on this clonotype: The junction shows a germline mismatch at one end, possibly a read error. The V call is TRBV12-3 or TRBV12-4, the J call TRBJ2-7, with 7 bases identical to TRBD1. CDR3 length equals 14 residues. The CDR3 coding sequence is TGTGCCAGCAGTTCGCCGGGACAGACCTACGAGCAGCACTTC. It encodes CASSSPGQTYEQHF.

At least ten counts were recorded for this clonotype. The DNA of the CDR3 is TGTGCCAGCAGTTTGGGGGCGCGAACTGAAGCTTTCTTT. Protein product: CASSLGARTEAFF. This chain joins TRBV7-9 and TRBJ1-1; TRBD1 might be the D (6 bases). This CDR3 is 13 amino acids long. The V end was cut by 6 bases, the J end by 5 bases, with 13 bases between. Germline V gives CDR1 SEHNR, CDR2 FQNEAQ (reference sequence).

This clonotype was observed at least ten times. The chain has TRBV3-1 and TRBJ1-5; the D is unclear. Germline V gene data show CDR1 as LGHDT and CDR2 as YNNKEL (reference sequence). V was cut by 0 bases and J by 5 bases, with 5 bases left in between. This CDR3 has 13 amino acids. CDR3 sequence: CASSQEMDQPQHF. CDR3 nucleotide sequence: TGTGCCAGCAGCCAAGAGATGGATCAGCCCCAGCATTTT.

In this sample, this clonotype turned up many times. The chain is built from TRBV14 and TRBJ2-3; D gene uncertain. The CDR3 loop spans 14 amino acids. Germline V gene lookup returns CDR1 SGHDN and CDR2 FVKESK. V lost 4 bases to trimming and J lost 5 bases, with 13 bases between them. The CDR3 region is CASSRGGREDTQYF. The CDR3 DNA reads TGTGCCAGCAGCCGAGGCGGAAGGGAAGATACGCAGTATTTT.

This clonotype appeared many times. CDR3 sequence: CASSRPTGLADYGYTF. In nucleotides, the CDR3 is TGTGCCAGCAGCAGACCGACAGGGCTAGCGGACTATGGCTACACCTTC. The genes are TRBV13 and TRBJ1-2, with 7 bases that match TRBD1. In germline, CDR1 is PRHDT, CDR2 FYEKMQ (reference sequence). V lost 5 bases, J lost 3 bases, and 12 bases stayed unmatched. The CDR3 contains 16 residues.

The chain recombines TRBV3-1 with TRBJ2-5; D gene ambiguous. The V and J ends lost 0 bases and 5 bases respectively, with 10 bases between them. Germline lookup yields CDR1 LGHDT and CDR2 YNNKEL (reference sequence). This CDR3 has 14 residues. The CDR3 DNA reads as TGTGCCAGCAGCCAAGACCGGTATCGGGAGACCCAGTACTTC. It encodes CASSQDRYRETQYF.

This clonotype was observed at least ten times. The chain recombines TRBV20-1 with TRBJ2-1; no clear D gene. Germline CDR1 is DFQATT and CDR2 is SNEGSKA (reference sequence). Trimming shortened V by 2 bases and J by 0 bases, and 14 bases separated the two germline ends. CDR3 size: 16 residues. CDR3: CSARRLLGSSYNEQFF. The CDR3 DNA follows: TGCAGTGCTAGACGTCTTCTCGGAAGCTCCTACAATGAGCAGTTCTTC.

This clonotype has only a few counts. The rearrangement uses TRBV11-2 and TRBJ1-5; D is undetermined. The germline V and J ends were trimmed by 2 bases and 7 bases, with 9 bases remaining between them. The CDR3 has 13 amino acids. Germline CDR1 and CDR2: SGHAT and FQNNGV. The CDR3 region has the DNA TGTGCCAGCAGCTTACACGGAAACCAGCCCCAGCATTTT. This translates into CASSLHGNQPQHF.

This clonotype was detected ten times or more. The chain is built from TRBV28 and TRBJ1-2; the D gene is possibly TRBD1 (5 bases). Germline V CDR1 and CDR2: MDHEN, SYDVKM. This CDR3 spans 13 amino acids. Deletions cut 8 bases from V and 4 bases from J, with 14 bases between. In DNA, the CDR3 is TGTGCCAGCCAAGCACAGGAGAGCTATGGCTACACCTTC. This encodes CASQAQESYGYTF.

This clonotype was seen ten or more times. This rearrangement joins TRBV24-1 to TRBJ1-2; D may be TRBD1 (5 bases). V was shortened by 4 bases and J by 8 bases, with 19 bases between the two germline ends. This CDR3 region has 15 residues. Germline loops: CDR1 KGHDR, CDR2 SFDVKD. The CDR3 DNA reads TGTGCCACCAGTGACCCTACCCGCGGGACGGGCGGCTACACCTTC. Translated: CATSDPTRGTGGYTF.

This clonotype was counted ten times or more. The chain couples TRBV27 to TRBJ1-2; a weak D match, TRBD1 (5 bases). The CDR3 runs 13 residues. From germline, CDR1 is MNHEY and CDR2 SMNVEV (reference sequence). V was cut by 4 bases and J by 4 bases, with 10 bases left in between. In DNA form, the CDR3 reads TGTGCCAGCAGTTCCCGGACATCCTATGGCTACACCTTC. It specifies CASSSRTSYGYTF.

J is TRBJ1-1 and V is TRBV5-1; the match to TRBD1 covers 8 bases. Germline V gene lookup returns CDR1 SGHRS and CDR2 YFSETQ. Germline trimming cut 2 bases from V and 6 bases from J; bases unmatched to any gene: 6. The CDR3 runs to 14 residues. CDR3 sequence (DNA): TGCGCCAGCAGCTTAGGACAGGGAGTCTCTGAAGCTTTCTTT. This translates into CASSLGQGVSEAFF.

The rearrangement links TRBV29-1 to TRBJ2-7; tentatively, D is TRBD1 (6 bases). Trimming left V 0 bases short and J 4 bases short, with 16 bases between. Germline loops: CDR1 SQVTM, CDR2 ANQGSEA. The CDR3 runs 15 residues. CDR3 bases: TGCAGCGTTGAAGATCGACAGGAAGAGGGGTACGAGCAGTACTTC. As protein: CSVEDRQEEGYEQYF.

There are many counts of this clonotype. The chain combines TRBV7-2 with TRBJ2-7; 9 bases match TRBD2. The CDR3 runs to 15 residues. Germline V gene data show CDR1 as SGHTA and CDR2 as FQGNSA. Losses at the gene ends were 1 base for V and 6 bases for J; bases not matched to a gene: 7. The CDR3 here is CASSLEGGGAFEQYF. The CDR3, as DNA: TGTGCCAGCAGCTTAGAGGGCGGGGGGGCCTTCGAGCAGTACTTC.

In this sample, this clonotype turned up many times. The CDR3 here is CASSERTGGVYEQYF. DNA for the CDR3: TGTGCCAGCAGTGAAAGGACAGGGGGCGTCTACGAGCAGTACTTC. The V call is TRBV2, the J call TRBJ2-7; 11 bases map to TRBD1. The CDR3 spans 15 residues. Germline V gene sequence: CDR1 SNHLY, CDR2 FYNNEI. The V segment lost 2 bases and the J segment 3 bases; nucleotides outside the gene matches: 3. Looking up the rest from reference TRBV2 and TRBJ2-7 gives the full variable domain: EPEVTQTPSHQVTQMGQEVILRCVPISNHLYFYWYRQILGQKVEFLVSFYNNEISEKSEIFDDQFSVERPDGSNFTLKIRSTKLEDSAMYFCASSERTGGVYEQYFGPGTRLTVT.

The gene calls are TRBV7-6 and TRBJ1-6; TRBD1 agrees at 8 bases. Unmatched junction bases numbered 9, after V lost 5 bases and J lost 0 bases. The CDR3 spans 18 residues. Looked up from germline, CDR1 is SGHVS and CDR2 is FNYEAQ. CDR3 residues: CASSPTGGTSSYNSPLHF. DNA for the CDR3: TGTGCCAGCAGCCCCACAGGGGGGACGAGCTCCTATAATTCACCCCTCCACTTT.

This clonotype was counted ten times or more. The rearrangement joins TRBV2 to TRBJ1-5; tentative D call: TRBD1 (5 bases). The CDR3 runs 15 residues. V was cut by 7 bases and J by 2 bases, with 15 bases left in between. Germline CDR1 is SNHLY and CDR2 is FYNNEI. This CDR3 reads CASTGARTGNQPQHF. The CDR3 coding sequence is TGTGCCAGCACCGGGGCCCGGACGGGCAATCAGCCCCAGCATTTT. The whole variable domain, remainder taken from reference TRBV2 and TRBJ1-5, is EPEVTQTPSHQVTQMGQEVILRCVPISNHLYFYWYRQILGQKVEFLVSFYNNEISEKSEIFDDQFSVERPDGSNFTLKIRSTKLEDSAMYFCASTGARTGNQPQHFGDGTRLSIL.

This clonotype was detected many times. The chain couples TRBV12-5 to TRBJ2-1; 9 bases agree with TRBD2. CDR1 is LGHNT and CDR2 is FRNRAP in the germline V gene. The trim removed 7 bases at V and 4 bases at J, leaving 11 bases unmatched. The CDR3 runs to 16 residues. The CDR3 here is CASALILAGIYNEQFF. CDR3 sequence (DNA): TGTGCTAGTGCCTTAATTCTAGCGGGGATATACAATGAGCAGTTCTTC.